This is a list of T cell receptor beta chains from one sample in a study of response to subunit inactivated influenza vaccine. One entry per CDR3 protein, called by TCRdb with MiXCR from the RT-PCR reads. The table records 800,000 or so distinct CDR3 sequences, around 20% of them present only once. The specimen was PBMCs from blood, collected more than 4 days after vaccination. All receptors derive from a man aged 50 to 59 who received an inactivated influenza vaccine. CDR3s include the opening cysteine and the closing phenylalanine or tryptophan. D genes are given only for firm matches. Clone size appears in some rows only: once, few, many, or a class for an expanded clone.

size: -; J: TRBJ1-1; D: -; V: TRBV7-8; DNA: TGTGCCAGCAGCTTAGCGGAGACAGCTTACTCCACTGAAGCTTTCTTT; CDR3: CASSLAETAYSTEAFF
size: once; J: TRBJ2-3; D: -; V: TRBV7-2; DNA: TGTGCCAGCAGCCCCCGGGGCGCAACAGATACGCAGTATTTT; CDR3: CASSPRGATDTQYF
size: -; J: TRBJ2-7; D: -; V: TRBV4-2; DNA: TGTGCCAGCAGCCAAGTCGGCAACGAGCAGTACTTC; CDR3: CASSQVGNEQYF
size: -; J: TRBJ2-5; D: -; V: TRBV24-1; DNA: TGTGCCACCAGTGCCCCGGGGGTAGAGGAGACCCAGTACTTC; CDR3: CATSAPGVEETQYF
size: -; J: TRBJ2-2; D: TRBD1; V: TRBV5-1; DNA: TGCGCCAGCAGCGCAGCGCACAGGGGGCTTATCGGGGAGCTGTTTTTT; CDR3: CASSAAHRGLIGELFF
size: few; J: TRBJ1-5; D: -; V: TRBV10-3; DNA: TGTGCCATCAGTGAGGGCCAGGGGATGCGTCAGCCCCAGCATTTT; CDR3: CAISEGQGMRQPQHF
size: many; J: TRBJ2-5; D: -; V: TRBV12-3/TRBV12-4; DNA: TGTGCCAGCAGTTTCGAGGGGCAGGTAGCTGAGACCCAGTACTTC; CDR3: CASSFEGQVAETQYF
size: few; J: TRBJ1-2; D: TRBD1; V: TRBV6-1; DNA: TGTGCCAGCAGTGAAGCGCGGCAGGGGGCATACTATGGCTACACCTTC; CDR3: CASSEARQGAYYGYTF
size: few; J: TRBJ1-5; D: TRBD1; V: TRBV20-1; DNA: TGCAGTGCCTACAGAGGACAGGGGAATCAGCCCCAGCATTTT; CDR3: CSAYRGQGNQPQHF
size: many; J: TRBJ1-5; D: TRBD1; V: TRBV6-2/TRBV6-3; DNA: TGTGCCAGCAGTTACTCGCACAGGGGACAGCCCCAGCATTTT; CDR3: CASSYSHRGQPQHF
size: few; J: TRBJ2-1; D: TRBD2; V: TRBV7-3; DNA: TGTGCCAGCAGCTCCGGGACTAGCGGGATAAATGAGCAGTTCTTC; CDR3: CASSSGTSGINEQFF
size: -; J: TRBJ1-4; D: TRBD1; V: TRBV29-1; DNA: TGCAGCGTTGGGGCAGGGGGCAGTGAAAAACTGTTTTTT; CDR3: CSVGAGGSEKLFF
size: -; J: TRBJ2-3; D: -; V: TRBV20-1; DNA: TGCAGTGCTAGAGGGGGGGCTGTCACAGATACGCAGTATTTT; CDR3: CSARGGAVTDTQYF
size: -; J: TRBJ2-1; D: -; V: TRBV28; DNA: TGTGCCAGCAGGAAGGTATTGACCTACAATGAGCAGTTCTTC; CDR3: CASRKVLTYNEQFF
size: few; J: TRBJ2-7; D: TRBD2; V: TRBV12-3/TRBV12-4; DNA: TGTGCCAGCAGTTCCGCGGGAGGGCCCTACGAGCAGTACTTC; CDR3: CASSSAGGPYEQYF
size: -; J: TRBJ2-1; D: TRBD2; V: TRBV3-1; DNA: TGTGCCAGCAGCCAGGTCACTAGCGCGAACAATGAGCAGTTCTTC; CDR3: CASSQVTSANNEQFF
size: few; J: TRBJ2-4; D: -; V: TRBV12-3/TRBV12-4; DNA: TGTGCCAGCAGTTTAAGGGGACCTCTAGCCAAAAACATTCAGTACTTC; CDR3: CASSLRGPLAKNIQYF
size: few; J: TRBJ2-1; D: -; V: TRBV12-2; DNA: TGTGCAAGTCGCTTAGCGCACCGGGACTACTACAATGAGCAGTTCTTC; CDR3: CASRLAHRDYYNEQFF
size: few; J: TRBJ2-5; D: -; V: TRBV9; DNA: TGTGCCAGCAGCGTATCCCAGCAGGAGACCCAGTACTTC; CDR3: CASSVSQQETQYF
size: -; J: TRBJ2-1; D: -; V: TRBV11-1; DNA: TGTGCCAGCAGCTTAGTGGTAAGCCCATACAATGAGCAGTTCTTC; CDR3: CASSLVVSPYNEQFF
size: -; J: TRBJ2-1; D: TRBD2; V: TRBV6-2/TRBV6-3; DNA: TGTGCCAGCAGTTCCGGGACTAGCGGGAGGAGCTCCTACAATGAGCAGTTCTTC; CDR3: CASSSGTSGRSSYNEQFF
size: few; J: TRBJ2-3; D: -; V: TRBV29-1; DNA: TGCAGCGTCTCCACAGGGACCACAGATACGCAGTATTTT; CDR3: CSVSTGTTDTQYF
size: few; J: TRBJ2-1; D: -; V: TRBV11-2; DNA: TGTGCCAGCAGCCGACGATCGAATGAGCAGTTCTTC; CDR3: CASSRRSNEQFF
size: few; J: TRBJ2-7; D: TRBD1; V: TRBV7-2; DNA: TGTGCCAGCAGCCCTGGGACAGCTAACTACGAGCAGTACTTC; CDR3: CASSPGTANYEQYF
size: few; J: TRBJ1-5; D: -; V: TRBV7-2; DNA: TGTGCCAGCAGCTTAGCGCCCGGTGCCCAGCACCAGCATTTT; CDR3: CASSLAPGAQHQHF
size: few; J: TRBJ2-7; D: -; V: TRBV5-1; DNA: TGCGCCAGCAGCTTGGGTGGGACTCCAACCGGGCAGTACTTC; CDR3: CASSLGGTPTGQYF
size: -; J: TRBJ1-1; D: -; V: TRBV7-4; DNA: TGTGCCGGAGAGTGCACTGAAGCTTTCTTT; CDR3: CAGECTEAFF
size: few; J: TRBJ2-5; D: -; V: TRBV14; DNA: TGTGCCAGCAGCCAAGGAAGTCCCTTGGGGACCCAGTACTTC; CDR3: CASSQGSPLGTQYF
size: few; J: TRBJ2-3; D: TRBD1; V: TRBV15; DNA: TGTGCCACCAGCAGAGTTCCAGGGGGCAGCACAGATACGCAGTATTTT; CDR3: CATSRVPGGSTDTQYF
size: -; J: TRBJ2-5; D: -; V: TRBV7-2; DNA: TGTGCCAGCAGCAATCGGGGCCCAGGGAGAGAGACCCAGTACTTC; CDR3: CASSNRGPGRETQYF
size: many; J: TRBJ2-7; D: TRBD2; V: TRBV11-2; DNA: TGTGCCAGCAGCCTACCGGGGGGTCACGAGCAGTACTTC; CDR3: CASSLPGGHEQYF
size: -; J: TRBJ2-3; D: -; V: TRBV28; DNA: TGTGCCAGCAGTCCCTTCGCGGGGGCCCCACTCCTCACAGATACGCAGTATTTT; CDR3: CASSPFAGAPLLTDTQYF
size: many; J: TRBJ1-2; D: TRBD1; V: TRBV7-2; DNA: TGTGCCAGCAGTTCGACAGGGTTCTATGGCTACACCTTC; CDR3: CASSSTGFYGYTF
size: -; J: TRBJ1-3; D: -; V: TRBV3-1; DNA: TGTGCCAGCAGCCAAGTGTCTGCTAGGAACACCATATATTTT; CDR3: CASSQVSARNTIYF
size: -; J: TRBJ2-3; D: -; V: TRBV20-1; DNA: TGCAGTGCTAGAGTCAGGTCGAGCACAGATACGCAGTATTTT; CDR3: CSARVRSSTDTQYF
size: few; J: TRBJ2-7; D: TRBD2; V: TRBV7-2; DNA: TGTGCCAGCAGCTTAGGTGGCCTAGCGGGAATGCGGTCGTACTTC; CDR3: CASSLGGLAGMRSYF
size: few; J: TRBJ2-2; D: -; V: TRBV7-2; DNA: TGTGCCAGCAGCTTAGTGCAGGGCCGGGAGCTGTTTTTT; CDR3: CASSLVQGRELFF
size: few; J: TRBJ2-7; D: -; V: TRBV29-1; DNA: TGCAGCGTTGATTTGGGTGTAGGCCTGGGGAGTGAGCAGTACTTC; CDR3: CSVDLGVGLGSEQYF
size: many; J: TRBJ2-7; D: -; V: TRBV20-1; DNA: TGCAGTGCTCATGGGGTGGACACCCTCGAGCAGTACTTC; CDR3: CSAHGVDTLEQYF
size: many; J: TRBJ2-5; D: TRBD2; V: TRBV15; DNA: TGTGCCACCAGCTGGGAGGGGCAAGGGACCCAGTACTTC; CDR3: CATSWEGQGTQYF